The table lists the clone carrying this TCR beta chain with a few counts. Looked up from germline, CDR1 is SNHLY and CDR2 is FYNNEI. The CDR3 is 11 residues long. Trimming took 6 bases from V and 2 from J, leaving 4 bases between them. The data were obtained in a study of T cell responses to AZD1222 COVID-19 vaccine. Here immunoSEQ multiplex PCR was the method, and the copy in TCRdb shows in-frame clones only, minus some. The sample lists some 140,000 clones, around 89% occurring once. This TCR was sampled from an adult in good health. This specimen consisted of peripheral blood, obtained on day 0 of AZD1222 vaccination. The chain uses TRBV2 and TRBJ2-5; D is unclear. The CDR3 loop is CASRVQETQYF. CDR3 nucleotides: TGTGCCAGCAGGGTACAAGAGACCCAGTACTTC.